The source of this TCR beta chain is a study of cytomegalovirus exposure and HLA in healthy donors. The study, taken as a whole, reports: Using the classifier, cytomegalovirus status was reportedly diagnosed with high specificity and sensitivity. Across all donors, roughly uniform sequencing depth was an assumption of the presence/absence analyses.

Germline V gives CDR1 ENHRY, CDR2 SYGVKD. V lost 4 bases, J lost 3 bases, and 6 bases stayed unmatched. CDR3 size: 14 residues. PCR employed 60 Vbeta and 13 Jbeta primers. The data were produced by immunoSEQ multiplex PCR, yet TCRdb's version contains in-frame clones alone and is incomplete. The sample has about 200,000 clones; under 85% are singletons. About this clone: Its antigen is not identified.

Sequences were obtained from PBMCs. This receptor was obtained from a man aged 45-60 years in good health and CMV-seronegative. The chain recombines TRBV10-3 with TRBJ2-7, with 7 bases fitting TRBD1. The chain's CDR3 is CAISGRDRFYEQYF. Written as DNA, the CDR3 is TGTGCCATCAGTGGCCGGGACAGATTCTACGAGCAGTACTTC.